This T cell receptor beta chain was recovered during a study of shared clonotypes between healthy human individuals. Across the study: Those who served as donors were a couple of women and a few men between the ages of 18 and 49. Plates per donor: three CD4 naive, three CD4 memory, two CD8 naive, one CD8 memory.

With V trimmed by 5 bases and J by 1 base, 6 bases remained unmatched. Germline CDR1 and CDR2: LGHNT and FRNRAP. The CDR3 contains 15 residues. Assay used: immunoSEQ multiplex PCR; TCRdb lists only in-frame clones, some missing. The data show 2,500,000 or so clones, 85% to 95% seen once. In the case of this clone: Other DNA sequences of this sample code for an identical CDR3.

This chain uses TRBV12-5 with TRBJ2-3, with 7 bases lining up with TRBD2. The sequencing input was naive CD4+ T cells sorted from blood. Subset of the sample: CD45RA+ positively selected. The sequence derives from a man in his late teens or twenties in good health. The CDR3 is CASGPGTTRTDTQYF. Here the CDR3 DNA reads TGTGCTAGTGGTCCCGGGACTACCCGCACAGATACGCAGTATTTT.